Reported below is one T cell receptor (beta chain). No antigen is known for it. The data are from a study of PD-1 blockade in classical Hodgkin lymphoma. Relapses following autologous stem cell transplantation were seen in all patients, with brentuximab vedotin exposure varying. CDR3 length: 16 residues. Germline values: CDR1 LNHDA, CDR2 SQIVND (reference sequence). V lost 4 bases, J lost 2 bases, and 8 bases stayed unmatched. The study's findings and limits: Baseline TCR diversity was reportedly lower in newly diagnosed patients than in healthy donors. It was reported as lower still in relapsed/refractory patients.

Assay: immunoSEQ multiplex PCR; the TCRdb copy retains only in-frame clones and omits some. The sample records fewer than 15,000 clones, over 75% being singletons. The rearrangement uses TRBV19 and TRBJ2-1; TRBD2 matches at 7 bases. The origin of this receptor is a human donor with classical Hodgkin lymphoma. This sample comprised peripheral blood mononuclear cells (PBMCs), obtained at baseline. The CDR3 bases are TGTGCCAGTAGTACACGTACCGGGACTACCTACAATGAGCAGTTCTTC. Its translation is CASSTRTGTTYNEQFF.